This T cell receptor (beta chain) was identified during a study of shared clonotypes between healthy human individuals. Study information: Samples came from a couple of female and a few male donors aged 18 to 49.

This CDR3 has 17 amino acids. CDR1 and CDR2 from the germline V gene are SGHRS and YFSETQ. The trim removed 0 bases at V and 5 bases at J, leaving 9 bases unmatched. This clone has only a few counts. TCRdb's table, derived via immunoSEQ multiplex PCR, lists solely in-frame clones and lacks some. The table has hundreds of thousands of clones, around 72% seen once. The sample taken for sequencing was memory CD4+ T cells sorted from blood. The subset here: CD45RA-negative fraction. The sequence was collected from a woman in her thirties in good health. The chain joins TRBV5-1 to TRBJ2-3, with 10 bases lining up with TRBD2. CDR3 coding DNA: TGCGCCAGCAGCTTGGGACTAGCGGGCCGTAGGGTAGATACGCAGTATTTT. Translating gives CASSLGLAGRRVDTQYF.